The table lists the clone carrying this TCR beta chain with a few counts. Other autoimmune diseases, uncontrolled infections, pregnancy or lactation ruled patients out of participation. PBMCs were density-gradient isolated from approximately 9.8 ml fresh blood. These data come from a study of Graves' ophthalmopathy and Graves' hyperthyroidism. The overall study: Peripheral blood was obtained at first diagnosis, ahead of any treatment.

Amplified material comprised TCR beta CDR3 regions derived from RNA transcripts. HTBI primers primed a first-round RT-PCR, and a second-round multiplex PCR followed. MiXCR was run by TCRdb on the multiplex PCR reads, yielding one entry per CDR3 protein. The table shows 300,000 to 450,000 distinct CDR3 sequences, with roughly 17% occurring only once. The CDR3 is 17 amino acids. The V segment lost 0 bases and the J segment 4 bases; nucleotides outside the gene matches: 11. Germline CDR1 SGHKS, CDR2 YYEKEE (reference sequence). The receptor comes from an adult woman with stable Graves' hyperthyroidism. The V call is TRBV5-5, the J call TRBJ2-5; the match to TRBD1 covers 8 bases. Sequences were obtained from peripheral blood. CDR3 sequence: CASSLGRRTGLRETQYF. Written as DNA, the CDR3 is TGTGCCAGCAGCTTGGGACGGAGGACAGGGTTGAGAGAGACCCAGTACTTC.